The rows below give T cell receptor beta chains drawn from one sample of a study of cytomegalovirus exposure and HLA in healthy donors. Here immunoSEQ multiplex PCR was the method, and the copy in TCRdb shows in-frame clones only, minus some. The data show 150,000 to 200,000 clones, around 76% seen once. Sample: PBMCs. Source of these receptors: a girl aged 5 to 17 in good health and CMV-seropositive. CDR3s include the opening cysteine and the closing phenylalanine or tryptophan. The order of the fields is D gene, clone size, J gene, CDR3 length, V gene, CDR3 protein, CDR3 DNA. D genes are given only for firm matches. Not every row has a clone size; where given, it reads once, few, many or a size class.

TRBD1 - TRBJ2-7 16 TRBV4-3 CASSQDYGTGTYEQYF TGCGCCAGCAGCCAAGATTACGGGACAGGGACGTACGAGCAGTACTTC
- - TRBJ1-2 15 TRBV19 CASSLRVAANYGYTF TGTGCCAGTAGTTTGAGGGTGGCCGCTAACTATGGCTACACCTTC
TRBD1 - TRBJ1-1 16 TRBV10-3 CAMVYFGTGDNTEAFF TGTGCCATGGTGTATTTCGGGACAGGGGATAACACTGAAGCTTTCTTT
- - TRBJ2-7 14 TRBV10-3 CAISESRADYEQYF TGTGCCATCAGTGAGTCGCGAGCGGACTACGAGCAGTACTTC
- - TRBJ1-3 15 TRBV28 CASSLGAGAGNTIYF TGTGCCAGCAGTTTAGGTGCAGGGGCCGGAAACACCATATATTTT
- - TRBJ1-1 13 TRBV15 CATSRVGGTEAFF TGTGCCACCAGCAGAGTGGGGGGTACCGAAGCTTTCTTT
TRBD1 - TRBJ1-2 13 TRBV29-1 CSVADRGLYGYTF TGCAGCGTAGCAGACAGGGGGTTATATGGCTACACCTTC
TRBD1 - TRBJ1-1 17 TRBV11-2 CASSFDRGRFSEFEAFF TGTGCCAGCAGCTTCGACAGGGGGCGCTTTTCGGAGTTTGAAGCTTTCTTT
- - TRBJ1-2 16 TRBV15 CATSRGSGGNAYGYTF TGTGCCACCAGCAGAGGATCCGGGGGAAATGCTTATGGCTACACCTTC
TRBD1 - TRBJ1-1 14 TRBV25-1 CASRTGVRNTEAFF TGTGCCAGCAGGACAGGGGTGAGGAACACTGAAGCTTTCTTT
- once TRBJ2-7 13 TRBV27 CASSPDRHYEQYF TGTGCCAGCAGCCCTGACAGACACTACGAGCAGTACTTC
TRBD2 - TRBJ2-7 14 TRBV5-6 CASSYPGLAYEQYF TGTGCCAGCAGCTATCCGGGACTAGCCTACGAGCAGTACTTC
TRBD2 - TRBJ2-1 15 TRBV7-9 CASTLTSGRTNEQFF TGTGCCAGCACTCTGACTAGCGGGAGAACCAATGAGCAGTTCTTC
- - TRBJ1-4 16 TRBV5-1 CASSLDPVATNEKLFF TGCGCCAGCAGCTTGGATCCCGTCGCAACTAATGAAAAACTGTTTTTT
- - TRBJ1-2 12 TRBV28 CASSSGVYGYTF TGTGCCAGCAGTTCAGGCGTCTATGGCTACACCTTC
TRBD2 - TRBJ2-7 19 TRBV14 CASRQVSLAGATSSYEQYF TGTGCCAGCAGGCAAGTGAGTCTAGCGGGGGCCACAAGCTCCTACGAGCAGTACTTC
- - TRBJ2-1 15 TRBV6-1 CASSDTGYSYNEQFF TGTGCCAGCAGTGATACAGGCTACTCCTACAATGAGCAGTTCTTC
- - TRBJ2-5 16 TRBV2 CASSVVVEVLQETQYF TGTGCCAGCAGTGTCGTTGTGGAGGTACTCCAAGAGACCCAGTACTTC
- - TRBJ2-3 16 TRBV18 CASSPSSGISTDTQYF TGTGCCAGCTCACCCTCTTCGGGGATTAGCACAGATACGCAGTATTTT
- - TRBJ2-7 13 TRBV5-1 CASSLDRAYEQYF TGCGCCAGCAGCTTGGACAGGGCCTACGAGCAGTACTTC
TRBD2 - TRBJ2-1 16 TRBV9 CASSHEAPSGTHEQFF TGTGCCAGCAGCCATGAGGCACCTAGCGGTACCCATGAGCAGTTCTTC
- - TRBJ2-1 15 TRBV30 CAWRGGFSDHNEQFF TGTGCCTGGAGGGGGGGATTTAGCGACCACAATGAGCAGTTCTTC
- few TRBJ1-3 15 TRBV30 CAWTPMGRTGNTIYF TGTGCCTGGACCCCTATGGGGAGAACCGGAAACACCATATATTTT
- - TRBJ2-1 14 TRBV7-3 CASSSSSSYNEQFF TGTGCCAGCAGCTCCTCCTCCTCCTACAATGAGCAGTTCTTC
- - TRBJ1-1 14 TRBV10-1 CASSVGGERTEAFF TGCGCCAGCAGTGTTGGGGGCGAGAGGACTGAAGCTTTCTTT
TRBD2 - TRBJ2-3 14 TRBV6-6 CASRVAGGTDTQYF TGTGCCAGCAGAGTAGCGGGAGGCACAGATACGCAGTATTTT
TRBD1 - TRBJ1-1 18 TRBV5-1 CASSPPSGTGGYATEAFF TGCGCCAGCAGCCCACCCTCCGGGACAGGGGGCTACGCCACTGAAGCTTTCTTT
- - TRBJ2-5 15 TRBV5-1 CASSLVGGREETQYF TGCGCCAGCAGCTTGGTCGGTGGCAGGGAAGAGACCCAGTACTTC
- - TRBJ2-3 15 TRBV27 CASSPQAGRTDTQYF TGTGCCAGCAGTCCTCAGGCAGGTCGCACAGATACGCAGTATTTT